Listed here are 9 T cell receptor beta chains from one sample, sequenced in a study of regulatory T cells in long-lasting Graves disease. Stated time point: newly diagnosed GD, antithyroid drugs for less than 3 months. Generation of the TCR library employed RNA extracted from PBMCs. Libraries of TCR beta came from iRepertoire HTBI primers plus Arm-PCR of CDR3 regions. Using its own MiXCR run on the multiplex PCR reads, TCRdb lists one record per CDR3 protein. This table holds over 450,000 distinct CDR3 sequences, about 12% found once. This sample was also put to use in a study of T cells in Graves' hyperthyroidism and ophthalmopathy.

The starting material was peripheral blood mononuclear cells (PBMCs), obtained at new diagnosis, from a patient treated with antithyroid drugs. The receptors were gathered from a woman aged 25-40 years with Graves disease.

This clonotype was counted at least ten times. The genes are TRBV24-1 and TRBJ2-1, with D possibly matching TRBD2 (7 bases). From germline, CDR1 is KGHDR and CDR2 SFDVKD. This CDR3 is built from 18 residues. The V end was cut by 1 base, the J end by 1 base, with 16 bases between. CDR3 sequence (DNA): TGTGCCACCAGTGATTTTTCCGGGGGCGGGAGTTCCTACAATGAGCAGTTCTTC. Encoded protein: CATSDFSGGGSSYNEQFF.

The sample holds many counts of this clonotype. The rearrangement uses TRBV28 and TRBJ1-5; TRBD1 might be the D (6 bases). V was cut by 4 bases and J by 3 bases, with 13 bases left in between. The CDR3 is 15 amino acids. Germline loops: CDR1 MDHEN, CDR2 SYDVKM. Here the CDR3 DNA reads TGTGCCAGCAGTTCACTACAGGGCTACAATCAGCCCCAGCATTTT. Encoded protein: CASSSLQGYNQPQHF.

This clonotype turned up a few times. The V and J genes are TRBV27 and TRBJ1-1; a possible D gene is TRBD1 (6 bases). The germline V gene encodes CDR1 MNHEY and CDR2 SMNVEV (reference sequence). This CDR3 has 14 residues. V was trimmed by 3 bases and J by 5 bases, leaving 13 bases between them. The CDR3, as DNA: TGTGCCAGCAGTTTCTGGGGGCGGGGGACTGAAGCTTTCTTT. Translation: CASSFWGRGTEAFF.

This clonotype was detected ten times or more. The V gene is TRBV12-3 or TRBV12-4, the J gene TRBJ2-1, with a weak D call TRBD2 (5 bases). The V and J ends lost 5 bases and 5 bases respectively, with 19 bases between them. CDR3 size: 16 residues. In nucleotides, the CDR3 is TGTGCCAGCAGTCCTCTAGCTTCCCTGCCAAACAATGAGCAGTTCTTC. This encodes CASSPLASLPNNEQFF.

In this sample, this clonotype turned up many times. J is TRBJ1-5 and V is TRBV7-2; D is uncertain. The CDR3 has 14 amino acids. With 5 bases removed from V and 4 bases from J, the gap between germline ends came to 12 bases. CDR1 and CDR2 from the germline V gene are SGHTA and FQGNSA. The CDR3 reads CASSDKQINQPQHF. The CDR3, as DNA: TGTGCCAGCAGCGATAAACAGATAAATCAGCCCCAGCATTTT. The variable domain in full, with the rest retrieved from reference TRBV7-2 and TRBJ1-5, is GAGVSQSPSNKVTEKGKDVELRCDPISGHTALYWYRQSLGQGLEFLIYFQGNSAPDKSGLPSDRFSAERTGGSVSTLTIQRTQQEDSAVYLCASSDKQINQPQHFGDGTRLSIL.

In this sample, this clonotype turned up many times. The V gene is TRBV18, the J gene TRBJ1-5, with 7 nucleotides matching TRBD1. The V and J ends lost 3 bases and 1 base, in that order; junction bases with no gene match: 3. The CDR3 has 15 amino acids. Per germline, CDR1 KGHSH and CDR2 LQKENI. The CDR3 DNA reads TGTGCCAGCTCACCTGGCAGGGGGAGCAATCAGCCCCAGCATTTT. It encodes CASSPGRGSNQPQHF. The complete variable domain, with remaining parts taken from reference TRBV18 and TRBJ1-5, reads NAGVMQNPRHLVRRRGQEARLRCSPMKGHSHVYWYRQLPEEGLKFMVYLQKENIIDESGMPKERFSAEFPKEGPSILRIQQVVRGDSAAYFCASSPGRGSNQPQHFGDGTRLSIL.

The CDR3 nucleotides read TGTGCCAGCTCACCACGGGAAGGGACGGCGTATGAGCAGTTCTTC. Amino acid sequence: CASSPREGTAYEQFF. The chain employs TRBV18 and TRBJ2-1; D tentatively reads TRBD1 or TRBD2 (5 bases each). Trimming cost V 1 base and J 8 bases, with 15 bases left between them. CDR3 size: 15 residues. From germline, CDR1 is KGHSH and CDR2 LQKENI.

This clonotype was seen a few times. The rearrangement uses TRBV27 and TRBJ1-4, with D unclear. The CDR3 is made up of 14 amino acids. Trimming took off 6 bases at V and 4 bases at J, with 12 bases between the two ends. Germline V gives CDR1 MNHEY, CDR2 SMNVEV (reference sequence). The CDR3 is CASSSLAGNEKLFF. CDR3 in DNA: TGTGCCAGCAGCTCCCTGGCGGGTAATGAAAAACTGTTTTTT.

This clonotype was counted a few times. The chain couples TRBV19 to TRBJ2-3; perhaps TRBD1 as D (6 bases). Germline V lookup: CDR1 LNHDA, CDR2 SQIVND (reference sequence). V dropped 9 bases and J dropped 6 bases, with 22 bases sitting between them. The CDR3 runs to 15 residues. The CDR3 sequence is CASNGQGAGQDTQYF. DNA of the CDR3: TGTGCCAGCAACGGACAAGGGGCAGGACAGGATACGCAGTATTTT. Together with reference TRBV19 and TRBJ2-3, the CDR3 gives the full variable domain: DGGITQSPKYLFRKEGQNVTLSCEQNLNHDAMYWYRQDPGQGLRLIYYSQIVNDFQKGDIAEGYSVSREKKESFPLTVTSAQKNPTAFYLCASNGQGAGQDTQYFGPGTRLTVL.